Listed below are T cell receptor beta chains from one sample, sequenced in a study of OX40 agonist ivuxolimab in advanced cancers. The assay was immunoSEQ multiplex PCR, and TCRdb's table has in-frame clones only and misses some. This repertoire shows 25,000 to 30,000 clones, around nine tenths found once; its top ten account for about a fifth. The source material was CD4+ or CD8+ T cells sorted from blood, sampled in a trial of the OX40 agonist ivuxolimab. The origin of the receptors is an adult with an advanced solid tumor such as melanoma, head and neck, liver or kidney cancer. Each CDR3 is given with its conserved first and last residue. A D gene is named only where the DNA matches it firmly. Rows give clone size only sometimes, using once, few, many, or a class for an expanded clone.

TGTGCCAGCAGCTTGGGACAGGGTACCTACGAGCAGTACTTC CASSLGQGTYEQYF TRBD1 - TRBJ2-7 TRBV7-8
TGTGCCAGCAGCTTAGTTCCGAGGGGGGGGACAGATACGCAGTATTTT CASSLVPRGGTDTQYF - - TRBJ2-3 TRBV11-2
TGTGCCAGCAGCCAAGTCGACTCCAATGAGCAGTTCTTC CASSQVDSNEQFF - - TRBJ2-1 TRBV14
TGTGCCAGTAGCCTCAGGGGCGCTGAAGCTTTCTTT CASSLRGAEAFF - - TRBJ1-1 TRBV19
TGTGCCAGCAGAGTGGGGGGGGAGCTGTTTTTT CASRVGGELFF - - TRBJ2-2 TRBV28
TGTGCCAGTAGTTTCCACCTGGGACAGGCCAGCGAGCAGTACTTC CASSFHLGQASEQYF TRBD1 - TRBJ2-7 TRBV19
TGTGCCAGCAGCCAAGGACTCGTAAACTCTGGGGCCAACGTCCTGACTTTC CASSQGLVNSGANVLTF - - TRBJ2-6 TRBV4-2
TGTGCCAGCAGTGAGTTGACAGGACACACTGAAGCTTTCTTT CASSELTGHTEAFF - - TRBJ1-1 TRBV5-4
TGTGCCAGCACCCCCCGGGACAGGGGAGCCCCAGATACGCAGTATTTT CASTPRDRGAPDTQYF TRBD1 - TRBJ2-3 TRBV5-6
TGTGCCAGCAGCTCGGGACTAGGGGAATACAATGAGCAGTTCTTC CASSSGLGEYNEQFF TRBD2 - TRBJ2-1 TRBV28
TGTGCCAGCAACCCTGGGCCTCACGAGCAGTACTTC CASNPGPHEQYF - - TRBJ2-7 TRBV21-1
TGTGCCAGCAGCTTAGGGGACGGGTCCTACAATGAGCAGTTCTTC CASSLGDGSYNEQFF - - TRBJ2-1 TRBV7-9
TGTGCCATCAGTGAGCCATTAGAGCGGGTCCAGTACTTC CAISEPLERVQYF - once TRBJ2-7 TRBV10-3
TGTGCCAGTAGTATAGATCCGGACAGGGCTGTCTACGAGCAGTACTTC CASSIDPDRAVYEQYF TRBD1 - TRBJ2-7 TRBV19
TGTGCCAGTAGTATGTCGCAGGGGACCTACAATGAGCAGTTCTTC CASSMSQGTYNEQFF - - TRBJ2-1 TRBV19
TGTGCCAGCAGTGAAAGGGGTAGGTGGACTAATGAAAAACTGTTTTTT CASSERGRWTNEKLFF - once TRBJ1-4 TRBV2
TGTGCCAGCAGCCCCTCCGGGACGGGATATGGCTACACCTTC CASSPSGTGYGYTF - - TRBJ1-2 TRBV9
TGTGCCAGCAGCTCAGGGGGCGTTAGTCCGAACACTGAAGCTTTCTTT CASSSGGVSPNTEAFF TRBD1 once TRBJ1-1 TRBV7-2
TGTGCCACCACCCCGCGGGGGGCGACCTACGAGCAGTACTTC CATTPRGATYEQYF TRBD2 - TRBJ2-7 TRBV2
TGTGCCCACGGAAGGGGGTTATGGCCCCAGCATTTT CAHGRGLWPQHF - - TRBJ1-5 TRBV6-5
TGTGCCAGCAGTTTACGGGAGGTCAATGAGCAGTTCTTC CASSLREVNEQFF TRBD2 - TRBJ2-1 TRBV27
TGTGCCAGCAGCCAAGCATACCCACAGGGGACCGGGGAGCTGTTTTTT CASSQAYPQGTGELFF TRBD1 few TRBJ2-2 TRBV4-2
TGTGCCAGTAGTATTCGTCCGACCCGGGAGCTGTTTTTT CASSIRPTRELFF - - TRBJ2-2 TRBV19
TGTGCCAGCAGCTCATCGGGTAACACTGAAGCTTTCTTT CASSSSGNTEAFF - - TRBJ1-1 TRBV5-6
TGCAGCGTTGAAGATATCCAAACAGGGAAAAACACAGATACGCAGTATTTT CSVEDIQTGKNTDTQYF - - TRBJ2-3 TRBV29-1
TGTGCCAGCAGCGCCCGGGGGGGCGGGGCACACAATGAGCAGTTCTTC CASSARGGGAHNEQFF TRBD2 - TRBJ2-1 TRBV9
TGTGCCACCACCGGACAGTCGGACGAGCAGTACTTC CATTGQSDEQYF - - TRBJ2-7 TRBV28
TGTGCCAGCAGTTTAGCGGGTCACAATCAGCCCCAGCATTTT CASSLAGHNQPQHF - - TRBJ1-5 TRBV28
TGTGCCAGCAGTTTAGAGCTAGCGGGAGGGCTGGAGACCCAGTACTTC CASSLELAGGLETQYF TRBD2 - TRBJ2-5 TRBV28
TGTGCCAGCAGCTTAGGGGCGGGGGGGGCCTACGAGCAGTACTTC CASSLGAGGAYEQYF TRBD2 once TRBJ2-7 TRBV7-2
TGCGCCAGCAGCTCTGGAAACACCATATATTTT CASSSGNTIYF - - TRBJ1-3 TRBV5-1